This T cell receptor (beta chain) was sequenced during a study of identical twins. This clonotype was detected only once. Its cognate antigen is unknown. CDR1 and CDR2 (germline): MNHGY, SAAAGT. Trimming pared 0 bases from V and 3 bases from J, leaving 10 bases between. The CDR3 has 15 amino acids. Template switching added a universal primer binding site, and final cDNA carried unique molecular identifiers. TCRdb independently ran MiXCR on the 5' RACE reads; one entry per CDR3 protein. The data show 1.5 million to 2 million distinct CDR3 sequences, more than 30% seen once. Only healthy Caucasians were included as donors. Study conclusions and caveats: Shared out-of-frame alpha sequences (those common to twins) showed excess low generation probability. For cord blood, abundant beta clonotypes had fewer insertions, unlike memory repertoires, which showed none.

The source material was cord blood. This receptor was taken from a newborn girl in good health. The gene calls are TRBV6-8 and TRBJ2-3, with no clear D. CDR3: CASSYSWGWTDTQYF. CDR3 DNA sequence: TGTGCCAGCAGTTACTCGTGGGGTTGGACAGATACGCAGTATTTT.